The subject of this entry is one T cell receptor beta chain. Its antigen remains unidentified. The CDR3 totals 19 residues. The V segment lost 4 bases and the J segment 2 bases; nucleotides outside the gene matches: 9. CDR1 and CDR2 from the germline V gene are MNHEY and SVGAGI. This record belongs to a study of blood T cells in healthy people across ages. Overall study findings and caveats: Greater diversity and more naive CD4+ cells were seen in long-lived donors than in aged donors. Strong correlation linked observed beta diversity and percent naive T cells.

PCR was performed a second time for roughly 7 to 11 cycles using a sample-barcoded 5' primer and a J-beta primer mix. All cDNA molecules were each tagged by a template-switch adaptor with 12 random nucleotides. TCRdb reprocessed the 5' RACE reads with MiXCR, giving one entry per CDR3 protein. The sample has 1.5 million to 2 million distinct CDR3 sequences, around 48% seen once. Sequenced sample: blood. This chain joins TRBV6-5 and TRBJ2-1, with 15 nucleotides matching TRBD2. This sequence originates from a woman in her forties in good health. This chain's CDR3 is CASSSPGLAGGVAYNEQFF. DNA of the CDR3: TGTGCCAGCAGTTCGCCGGGACTAGCGGGGGGTGTTGCCTACAATGAGCAGTTCTTC.